Below are 20 T cell receptor beta chains sequenced from a single sample in a study of cytomegalovirus exposure and HLA in healthy donors. Amplification used 60 Vbeta primers and 13 Jbeta primers. TCRdb's copy holds only in-frame clones and misses some; the assay was immunoSEQ multiplex PCR. The table shows 180,000 or so clones, with roughly 77% occurring only once. The specimen was PBMCs. These receptors were collected from a woman in her twenties or thirties in good health and CMV-seropositive.

This rearrangement joins TRBV2 to TRBJ1-3; D ambiguous. CDR3 length: 12 amino acids. Germline-derived CDR1 and CDR2 are SNHLY and FYNNEI. The germline V and J ends were trimmed by 8 bases and 4 bases, with 9 bases remaining between them. This CDR3 is CASGGLGNTIYF. CDR3 sequence (DNA): TGTGCCAGCGGAGGGTTAGGAAACACCATATATTTT.

This clone was observed a handful of times. This chain connects TRBV15 to TRBJ1-5; no clear D. V was pared by 5 bases and J by 5 bases, with 13 bases between. Germline V lookup: CDR1 LNHNV, CDR2 YYDKDF (reference sequence). The CDR3 sequence is 14 residues long. CDR3 sequence reads: CATSSEVGDQPQHF. CDR3 bases: TGTGCCACCAGCTCTGAGGTTGGCGATCAGCCCCAGCATTTT.

The chain is built from TRBV6-6 and TRBJ1-3; D gene uncertain. The length of the CDR3 is 14 residues. Per germline, CDR1 MNHNY and CDR2 SVGAGI (reference sequence). V lost 4 bases to trimming and J lost 1 base, with 8 bases between them. CDR3 bases: TGTGCCAGCAGTTTCGAGAGTTCTGGAAACACCATATATTTT. Amino acid sequence: CASSFESSGNTIYF.

This chain joins TRBV6-1 and TRBJ2-3, with TRBD2 identical over 14 bases. There are 16 residues in the CDR3. Germline V lookup: CDR1 MNHNS, CDR2 SASEGT. The V gene end was trimmed by 6 bases and the J gene end by 7 bases; junction bases not matched to a gene: 9. This chain's CDR3 is CASSERLAGGNYTQYF. In DNA, the CDR3 is TGTGCCAGCAGCGAACGACTAGCGGGGGGGAACTATACGCAGTATTTT.

The chain recombines TRBV4-3 with TRBJ2-5; D may be TRBD1 (5 bases). The J call may be incorrect, as the DNA end agrees better with TRBJ2-7. Germline V gives CDR1 LGHNA, CDR2 YSLEER. The CDR3 is 16 amino acids. The CDR3 protein is CASSQGSGASSYEQYF. In DNA, the CDR3 is TGCGCCAGCAGCCAAGGATCTGGGGCGAGCTCCTACGAGCAGTACTTC.

This chain connects TRBV21-1 to TRBJ2-7; TRBD1 is taken as the D call from the table, unchecked against the DNA. TRBV21-1 is termed a pseudogene. The CDR3 spans 18 residues. CDR3 in amino acids: CASSLGPDRGETAYEQYF. The CDR3 nucleotides are TGTGCCAGCAGCCTCGGCCCTGACAGGGGTGAGACCGCCTACGAGCAGTACTTC.

The chain couples TRBV19 to TRBJ1-2; 8 nucleotides align to TRBD1. V dropped 2 bases and J dropped 3; count of bases not matched to a gene: 5. The CDR3 loop spans 15 amino acids. From germline, CDR1 is LNHDA and CDR2 SQIVND (reference sequence). CDR3 in amino acids: CASSIFPGQDYGYTF. The CDR3 bases are TGTGCCAGTAGTATATTTCCGGGACAGGACTATGGCTACACCTTC.

The chain has TRBV11-1 and TRBJ2-3, with TRBD2 matching 9 bases. CDR3 length: 15 amino acids. CDR1 and CDR2 from the germline V gene are SGHAT and FQDESV (reference sequence). V was pared by 5 bases and J by 1 base, with 4 bases of the junction left unmatched. CDR3 loop: CASSRRTSGTDTQYF. The CDR3 DNA follows: TGTGCCAGCAGCAGAAGGACTAGCGGCACAGATACGCAGTATTTT.

V gene TRBV5-4 combines with J gene TRBJ2-2; 8 nucleotides align to TRBD2. Looked up from germline, CDR1 is SGHNT and CDR2 is YYREEE (reference sequence). J gave up 5 bases and V 0 bases, and 9 bases lay outside the gene matches. The CDR3 extends over 17 amino acids. CDR3 residues: CASSLVIGGGRTGELFF. In DNA, the CDR3 is TGTGCCAGCAGCTTGGTGATCGGGGGGGGCAGGACCGGGGAGCTGTTTTTT.

A single count supports this clone. The chain is built from TRBV9 and TRBJ1-4, with D tentatively TRBD1 (5 bases). Per germline, CDR1 SGDLS and CDR2 YYNGEE. The CDR3 length is 14 residues. The ends were cut back, 0 bases at V and 7 bases at J, with 10 bases in the middle. The CDR3 sequence: CASSVAGSSEKLFF. As DNA, the CDR3 is TGTGCCAGCAGCGTAGCAGGGTCCAGTGAAAAACTGTTTTTT.

The chain has TRBV5-1 and TRBJ2-1, with D possibly matching TRBD1 (6 bases). The CDR3 totals 16 residues. Germline CDR1 SGHRS, CDR2 YFSETQ. The V and J ends lost 4 bases and 2 bases respectively, with 16 bases between them. The CDR3 here is CASSERTAIPYNEQFF. CDR3 DNA sequence: TGCGCCAGCAGCGAGAGGACAGCGATCCCCTACAATGAGCAGTTCTTC.

This chain joins TRBV18 and TRBJ1-5; the match to TRBD1 covers 9 bases. Germline values: CDR1 KGHSH, CDR2 LQKENI. J was trimmed by 6 bases and V by 3 bases; bases with no gene match: 3. The CDR3 has 14 residues. The CDR3 spells CASSPGTGTQPQHF. In nucleotides, the CDR3 is TGTGCCAGCTCACCCGGGACAGGGACTCAGCCCCAGCATTTT.

This clone showed up just a few times. The V call is TRBV7-9, the J call TRBJ2-3, with 12 bases that match TRBD2. Trimming took 5 bases from V and 3 from J; bases not matched to a gene: 6. This CDR3 has 16 residues. Germline V gene data show CDR1 as SEHNR and CDR2 as FQNEAQ (reference sequence). Here the CDR3 DNA reads TGTGCCAGCAGCCCACCCCTAGCGGGGGGGACAGATACGCAGTATTTT. Residues: CASSPPLAGGTDTQYF.

CDR3 residues: CASSTIDRGLEDTQYF. The DNA for the CDR3 is TGTGCCAGCTCAACAATAGACAGGGGGCTGGAAGATACGCAGTATTTT. V and J are TRBV18 and TRBJ2-3, with 10 nucleotides matching TRBD1. With 5 bases clipped from V and 5 bases from J, the junction kept 10 bases outside the gene matches. The CDR3 spans 16 residues. The germline gives CDR1 KGHSH, CDR2 LQKENI.

The chain recombines TRBV19 with TRBJ2-7, with D perhaps matching TRBD1 (5 bases). CDR3 length: 11 residues. With 5 bases removed from V and 3 bases from J, the gap between germline ends came to 5 bases. The germline gives CDR1 LNHDA, CDR2 SQIVND (reference sequence). The CDR3 here is CASSDSYEQYF. For the CDR3, the DNA is TGTGCCAGTAGTGACAGCTACGAGCAGTACTTC.

The genes are TRBV6-6 and TRBJ1-2; perhaps TRBD1 as D (5 bases). Germline V gene sequence: CDR1 MNHNY, CDR2 SVGAGI (reference sequence). The CDR3 spans 13 residues. V was trimmed by 0 bases and J by 4 bases, leaving 6 bases between them. The CDR3 nucleotides read TGTGCCAGCAGTTACTCAGACAGCTATGGCTACACCTTC. Translated: CASSYSDSYGYTF.

The V call is TRBV7-8, the J call TRBJ2-1; a weak D match, TRBD2 (5 bases). The germline V and J ends were trimmed by 5 bases and 5 bases, with 16 bases remaining between them. The CDR3 runs 15 residues. Per the germline V gene, CDR1 is SGHVS and CDR2 is FQNEAQ. For the CDR3, the DNA is TGTGCCAGCAGCCTCCGTGGAGGCCCTCACAATGAGCAGTTCTTC. Protein: CASSLRGGPHNEQFF. Full variable domain (missing parts from reference TRBV7-8 and TRBJ2-1): GAGVSQSPRYKVAKRGQDVALRCDPISGHVSLFWYQQALGQGPEFLTYFQNEAQLDKSGLPSDRFFAERPEGSVSTLKIQRTQQEDSAVYLCASSLRGGPHNEQFFGPGTRLTVL.

About this clone itself: Germline is not matched at one junction end, which may reflect a read error. This chain connects TRBV18 to TRBJ1-5, with D possibly matching TRBD1 (6 bases). CDR1 is KGHSH, CDR2 LQKENI, per germline. There are 12 residues in the CDR3. CDR3 sequence: CASSPPGGTPAF. CDR3 coding DNA: TGTGCCAGCTCACCCCCGGGGGGGACACCCGCCTTT.

The rearrangement links TRBV6-1 to TRBJ2-5; D ambiguous. Germline values: CDR1 MNHNS, CDR2 SASEGT. The CDR3 is 13 amino acids. V was shortened by 3 bases and J by 1 base, with 6 bases between the two germline ends. The CDR3 spells CASSEQIQETQYF. In DNA, the CDR3 is TGTGCCAGCAGTGAGCAGATCCAAGAGACCCAGTACTTC.

The genes are TRBV10-1 and TRBJ2-7; possible D gene TRBD2, 6 bases. The CDR3 is made up of 14 amino acids. Trimming shortened V by 3 bases and J by 2 bases, and 11 bases separated the two germline ends. CDR1 WNHNN and CDR2 SYGVQD come from the germline V gene (reference sequence). CDR3 sequence: CASSDNPGAYEQYF. The CDR3 region has the DNA TGCGCCAGCAGTGATAACCCGGGGGCCTACGAGCAGTACTTC.